These T cell receptor beta chains were read from a single sample in a study of blood T cell repertoires in COVID-19. Method: immunoSEQ multiplex PCR; TCRdb's copy keeps in-frame clones and lacks some. The sample contains about 140,000 clones, 75% to 85% of which appear only once. The sequenced material came from peripheral blood. These receptor sequences come from a man aged 65 to 85 who had recovered from COVID-19. The CDR3 runs from the conserved cysteine through the conserved F or W. The D gene is left open where the match is weak. A row's size may be missing; if present it is once, few, many or a size class.

v_gene: TRBV11-2; d_gene: TRBD2; j_gene: TRBJ2-2; abundance: NA; CDR3aa: CASSPPTSGGELFF; CDR3nt: TGTGCCAGCAGCCCACCAACTAGCGGCGGGGAGCTGTTTTTT
v_gene: TRBV4-3; d_gene: NA; j_gene: TRBJ2-1; abundance: NA; CDR3aa: CASSQDPGTRYNEQFF; CDR3nt: TGCGCCAGCAGCCAAGATCCTGGGACAAGATACAATGAGCAGTTCTTC
v_gene: TRBV6-5; d_gene: TRBD2; j_gene: TRBJ2-5; abundance: NA; CDR3aa: CASSLSAGGGETQYF; CDR3nt: TGTGCCAGCAGTTTATCAGCGGGAGGGGGAGAGACCCAGTACTTC
v_gene: TRBV29-1; d_gene: NA; j_gene: TRBJ2-4; abundance: NA; CDR3aa: CSVEDTGEIKNIQYF; CDR3nt: TGCAGCGTTGAAGATACGGGTGAAATAAAAAACATTCAGTACTTC
v_gene: TRBV5-4; d_gene: TRBD2; j_gene: TRBJ2-5; abundance: NA; CDR3aa: CASSLQGGRGETQYF; CDR3nt: TGTGCCAGCAGCCTCCAGGGAGGGAGGGGAGAGACCCAGTACTTC
v_gene: TRBV7-8; d_gene: NA; j_gene: TRBJ1-1; abundance: NA; CDR3aa: CASSLGQNTEAFF; CDR3nt: TGTGCCAGCAGCTTAGGGCAGAACACTGAAGCTTTCTTT
v_gene: TRBV5-4; d_gene: TRBD2; j_gene: TRBJ2-3; abundance: NA; CDR3aa: CASSLGRSLADTDTQYF; CDR3nt: TGTGCCAGCAGCTTGGGCCGAAGCCTAGCGGACACAGATACGCAGTATTTT
v_gene: TRBV11-1; d_gene: NA; j_gene: TRBJ2-7; abundance: NA; CDR3aa: CASSLGQYYEQYF; CDR3nt: TGTGCCAGCAGCCTTGGACAGTACTACGAGCAGTACTTC
v_gene: TRBV7-2; d_gene: NA; j_gene: TRBJ1-2; abundance: NA; CDR3aa: CASSPTRPLHYGYTF; CDR3nt: TGTGCCAGCAGCCCGACGCGGCCCCTCCATTATGGCTACACCTTC
v_gene: TRBV6-5; d_gene: NA; j_gene: TRBJ2-7; abundance: NA; CDR3aa: CAPEDGGSYEQYF; CDR3nt: TGTGCCCCCGAGGACGGCGGGTCCTACGAGCAGTACTTC
v_gene: TRBV16; d_gene: NA; j_gene: TRBJ1-2; abundance: few; CDR3aa: CASSQSYDDSDRYTF; CDR3nt: TGTGCCAGCAGCCAATCGTACGACGATAGCGATCGCTACACCTTC
v_gene: TRBV7-9; d_gene: TRBD1; j_gene: TRBJ2-1; abundance: NA; CDR3aa: CASSTRQGSYNEQFF; CDR3nt: TGTGCCAGCAGCACCCGACAGGGGTCCTACAATGAGCAGTTCTTC
v_gene: TRBV29-1; d_gene: NA; j_gene: TRBJ1-4; abundance: NA; CDR3aa: CSMLGEAEKLFF; CDR3nt: TGCAGCATGTTGGGGGAGGCTGAAAAACTGTTTTTT
v_gene: TRBV7-9; d_gene: TRBD2; j_gene: TRBJ2-2; abundance: NA; CDR3aa: CASSLMTSGNTGELFF; CDR3nt: TGTGCCAGCAGCTTAATGACTAGCGGGAACACCGGGGAGCTGTTTTTT
v_gene: TRBV5-1; d_gene: TRBD2; j_gene: TRBJ2-3; abundance: NA; CDR3aa: CASSLGLAGGTDTQYF; CDR3nt: TGCGCCAGCAGCCTCGGACTAGCGGGAGGCACAGATACGCAGTATTTT
v_gene: TRBV19; d_gene: TRBD2; j_gene: TRBJ2-2; abundance: NA; CDR3aa: CASSLGLAGYANTGELFF; CDR3nt: TGTGCCAGTAGTTTGGGACTAGCGGGTTACGCGAACACCGGGGAGCTGTTTTTT
v_gene: TRBV5-1; d_gene: TRBD1; j_gene: TRBJ1-2; abundance: many; CDR3aa: CASSLEQGGYGYTF; CDR3nt: TGCGCCAGCAGCTTGGAACAGGGGGGCTATGGCTACACCTTC
v_gene: TRBV2; d_gene: TRBD1; j_gene: TRBJ2-7; abundance: NA; CDR3aa: CASTGDRDYEQYF; CDR3nt: TGTGCCAGCACAGGGGACAGGGACTACGAGCAGTACTTC
v_gene: TRBV2; d_gene: TRBD2; j_gene: TRBJ2-7; abundance: NA; CDR3aa: CASSEYPLAGVGPEYEQYF; CDR3nt: TGTGCCAGCAGTGAATACCCGCTAGCGGGAGTAGGTCCTGAATACGAGCAGTACTTC
v_gene: TRBV24-1; d_gene: TRBD2; j_gene: TRBJ2-1; abundance: once; CDR3aa: CATSDSSAGVDNEQFF; CDR3nt: TGTGCCACCAGTGATTCTAGCGCGGGAGTGGACAATGAGCAGTTCTTC
v_gene: TRBV9; d_gene: TRBD2; j_gene: TRBJ2-5; abundance: once; CDR3aa: CASSPTGRSQETQYF; CDR3nt: TGTGCCAGCAGCCCAACCGGGAGGTCACAAGAGACCCAGTACTTC
v_gene: TRBV18; d_gene: TRBD2; j_gene: TRBJ2-1; abundance: NA; CDR3aa: CASSPPTSGYNEQFF; CDR3nt: TGTGCCAGCTCACCACCAACTAGCGGCTACAATGAGCAGTTCTTC
v_gene: TRBV4-2; d_gene: TRBD2; j_gene: TRBJ2-3; abundance: NA; CDR3aa: CASTRASGSTDTQYF; CDR3nt: TGTGCCAGCACCCGGGCTAGCGGGAGCACAGATACGCAGTATTTT
v_gene: TRBV10-3; d_gene: TRBD1; j_gene: TRBJ2-7; abundance: NA; CDR3aa: CAASGTGSSYEQYF; CDR3nt: TGTGCCGCGTCCGGGACAGGCTCTTCCTACGAGCAGTACTTC
v_gene: TRBV2; d_gene: NA; j_gene: TRBJ2-2; abundance: NA; CDR3aa: CASSSRGLGTGELFF; CDR3nt: TGTGCCAGCAGTTCACGCGGGCTAGGCACCGGGGAGCTGTTTTTT
v_gene: TRBV11-3; d_gene: TRBD2; j_gene: TRBJ2-1; abundance: many; CDR3aa: CASSAPKGLAGYNEQFF; CDR3nt: TGTGCCAGCAGCGCACCCAAGGGACTAGCGGGATACAATGAGCAGTTCTTC
v_gene: TRBV30; d_gene: TRBD1; j_gene: TRBJ2-3; abundance: NA; CDR3aa: CACTPGTGGPDTQYF; CDR3nt: TGTGCCTGCACGCCCGGGACAGGGGGCCCAGATACGCAGTATTTT
v_gene: TRBV5-1; d_gene: NA; j_gene: TRBJ1-4; abundance: NA; CDR3aa: CASSLGAGDEKLFF; CDR3nt: TGCGCCAGCAGCTTAGGGGCAGGGGATGAAAAACTGTTTTTT
v_gene: TRBV3-1/TRBV3-2; d_gene: TRBD2; j_gene: TRBJ2-7; abundance: NA; CDR3aa: CASSQDGTNYEQYF; CDR3nt: TGTGCCAGCAGCCAAGATGGGACTAACTACGAGCAGTACTTC
v_gene: TRBV19; d_gene: NA; j_gene: TRBJ2-2; abundance: NA; CDR3aa: CASSINPWGPNTGELFF; CDR3nt: TGTGCCAGTAGTATTAACCCTTGGGGGCCGAACACCGGGGAGCTGTTTTTT
v_gene: TRBV20-1; d_gene: NA; j_gene: TRBJ1-1; abundance: once; CDR3aa: CSASPGAPTEAFF; CDR3nt: TGCAGTGCTAGTCCAGGGGCCCCAACTGAAGCTTTCTTT
v_gene: TRBV5-1; d_gene: NA; j_gene: TRBJ1-1; abundance: NA; CDR3aa: CASSLTSMNTEAFF; CDR3nt: TGCGCCAGCAGCTTGACTAGTATGAACACTGAAGCTTTCTTT
v_gene: TRBV3-1/TRBV3-2; d_gene: NA; j_gene: TRBJ1-6; abundance: NA; CDR3aa: CASSQGDMPNSPLHF; CDR3nt: TGTGCCAGCAGCCAAGGGGACATGCCTAATTCACCCCTCCACTTT
v_gene: TRBV5-4; d_gene: TRBD1; j_gene: TRBJ1-2; abundance: NA; CDR3aa: CASSDWDRGIYGYTF; CDR3nt: TGTGCCAGCAGCGACTGGGACAGGGGAATTTATGGCTACACCTTC
v_gene: TRBV5-1; d_gene: TRBD2; j_gene: TRBJ2-3; abundance: NA; CDR3aa: CASSSGTSGRMVDTQYF; CDR3nt: TGCGCCAGCAGCTCCGGGACTAGCGGGAGGATGGTCGATACGCAGTATTTT
v_gene: TRBV10-2; d_gene: TRBD1; j_gene: TRBJ1-2; abundance: NA; CDR3aa: CASRGVGTGSYGYTF; CDR3nt: TGCGCCAGCAGGGGGGTTGGGACAGGCAGTTATGGCTACACCTTC
v_gene: TRBV3-1/TRBV3-2; d_gene: NA; j_gene: TRBJ1-3; abundance: NA; CDR3aa: CASSQGADSGNTIYF; CDR3nt: TGTGCCAGCAGCCAAGGTGCGGACTCTGGAAACACCATATATTTT
v_gene: TRBV3-1/TRBV3-2; d_gene: NA; j_gene: TRBJ2-7; abundance: NA; CDR3aa: CASSHTSRNEQYF; CDR3nt: TGTGCCAGCAGCCACACTTCGAGAAACGAGCAGTACTTC
v_gene: TRBV3-1/TRBV3-2; d_gene: NA; j_gene: TRBJ2-5; abundance: NA; CDR3aa: CASSHGAGETQYF; CDR3nt: TGTGCCAGCAGCCATGGGGCCGGAGAGACCCAGTACTTC
v_gene: TRBV5-6; d_gene: NA; j_gene: TRBJ2-5; abundance: NA; CDR3aa: CASSPFWTSSRETQYF; CDR3nt: TGTGCCAGCAGCCCGTTCTGGACTTCCTCGAGGGAGACCCAGTACTTC
v_gene: TRBV25-1; d_gene: NA; j_gene: TRBJ2-7; abundance: NA; CDR3aa: CASSPDSYEQYF; CDR3nt: TGTGCCAGCAGCCCGGACAGCTACGAGCAGTACTTC
v_gene: TRBV6-1; d_gene: NA; j_gene: TRBJ1-3; abundance: many; CDR3aa: CASSDPYGLTGSGNTIYF; CDR3nt: TGTGCCAGCAGTGACCCCTACGGGCTGACAGGTTCTGGAAACACCATATATTTT
v_gene: TRBV7-8; d_gene: TRBD2; j_gene: TRBJ2-7; abundance: NA; CDR3aa: CATRTSDSYEQYF; CDR3nt: TGTGCCACAAGGACTAGCGACTCCTACGAGCAGTACTTC
v_gene: TRBV11-2; d_gene: NA; j_gene: TRBJ2-1; abundance: NA; CDR3aa: CASSLASANNEQFF; CDR3nt: TGTGCCAGCAGCTTAGCTAGCGCGAACAATGAGCAGTTCTTC
v_gene: TRBV7-8; d_gene: NA; j_gene: TRBJ2-7; abundance: NA; CDR3aa: CASSLLDLPSSYEQYF; CDR3nt: TGTGCCAGCAGCTTATTAGACTTACCTAGCTCCTACGAGCAGTACTTC
v_gene: TRBV19; d_gene: TRBD1; j_gene: TRBJ2-7; abundance: NA; CDR3aa: CASTPDRDRVYEQYF; CDR3nt: TGTGCCAGTACCCCCGATAGGGACAGGGTCTACGAGCAGTACTTC
v_gene: TRBV30; d_gene: NA; j_gene: TRBJ2-7; abundance: NA; CDR3aa: CAGETEGVYEQYF; CDR3nt: TGTGCCGGGGAGACCGAGGGGGTATACGAGCAGTACTTC
v_gene: TRBV5-1; d_gene: NA; j_gene: TRBJ2-5; abundance: NA; CDR3aa: CASSLKEETQYF; CDR3nt: TGCGCCAGCAGCTTAAAGGAGGAGACCCAGTACTTC
v_gene: TRBV4-3; d_gene: TRBD2; j_gene: TRBJ2-1; abundance: NA; CDR3aa: CASSQDGSGAYNEQFF; CDR3nt: TGCGCCAGCAGCCAAGACGGCAGCGGGGCCTACAATGAGCAGTTCTTC
v_gene: TRBV15; d_gene: TRBD1; j_gene: TRBJ1-2; abundance: NA; CDR3aa: CATSRAGRGQGYGYTF; CDR3nt: TGTGCCACCAGCAGGGCAGGAAGGGGACAGGGTTATGGCTACACCTTC
v_gene: TRBV21-1; d_gene: NA; j_gene: TRBJ2-7; abundance: NA; CDR3aa: CASRISGRTEQYF; CDR3nt: TGTGCCAGCAGAATCAGCGGGAGAACCGAGCAGTACTTC
v_gene: TRBV5-1; d_gene: TRBD1; j_gene: TRBJ1-1; abundance: NA; CDR3aa: CASTWTGGSNTEAFF; CDR3nt: TGCGCCAGCACCTGGACAGGGGGATCTAACACTGAAGCTTTCTTT
v_gene: TRBV19; d_gene: TRBD2; j_gene: TRBJ2-1; abundance: NA; CDR3aa: CASSWASGSSYNEQFF; CDR3nt: TGTGCCAGTAGTTGGGCTAGCGGTTCTTCCTACAATGAGCAGTTCTTC
v_gene: TRBV7-2; d_gene: TRBD1; j_gene: TRBJ2-2; abundance: NA; CDR3aa: CASSSSLDRGRTGELFF; CDR3nt: TGTGCCAGCAGCTCGAGCCTGGACAGGGGGCGAACCGGGGAGCTGTTTTTT
v_gene: TRBV6-6; d_gene: TRBD1; j_gene: TRBJ2-3; abundance: NA; CDR3aa: CASSQRQGSTDTQYF; CDR3nt: TGTGCCAGCAGCCAGAGACAGGGATCCACAGATACGCAGTATTTT